The TCR beta chain under discussion was sequenced for a study of OX40 agonist ivuxolimab in advanced cancers. Profiling relied on immunoSEQ multiplex PCR, and the TCRdb table lists in-frame clones only, not all of them. The sample shows tens of thousands of clones, roughly 90% of them seen only once. A single count supports this clone. Source: CD4+ or CD8+ T cells sorted from blood, taken in a trial of the OX40 agonist ivuxolimab. The sequence came from an adult with an advanced solid tumor such as melanoma, head and neck, liver or kidney cancer.

The chain's CDR3 is CAWTLDLEQYF. The CDR3 DNA reads TGTGCCTGGACTTTGGATCTCGAGCAGTACTTC. The rearrangement links TRBV30 to TRBJ2-7; no firm D call. The V end lost 4 bases, the J end lost 6 bases, and 10 bases lay between the germline ends. The CDR3 has 11 residues. Germline V lookup: CDR1 GTSNPN, CDR2 SVGIG (reference sequence).